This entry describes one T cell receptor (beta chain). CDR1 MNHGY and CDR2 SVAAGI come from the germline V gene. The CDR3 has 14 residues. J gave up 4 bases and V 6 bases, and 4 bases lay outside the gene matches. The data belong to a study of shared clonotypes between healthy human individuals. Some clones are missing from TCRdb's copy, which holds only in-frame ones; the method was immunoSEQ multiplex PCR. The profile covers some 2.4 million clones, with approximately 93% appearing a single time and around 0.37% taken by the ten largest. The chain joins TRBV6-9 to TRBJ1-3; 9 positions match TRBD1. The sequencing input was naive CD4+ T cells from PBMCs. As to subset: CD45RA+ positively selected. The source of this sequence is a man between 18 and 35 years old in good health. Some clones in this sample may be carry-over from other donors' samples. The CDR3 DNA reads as TGTGCCAGCAGGACGACAGGGGGAGGAAACACCATATATTTT. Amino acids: CASRTTGGGNTIYF.